Following are 5 T cell receptor beta chains from one sample sequenced in a study of blood T cell repertoires in COVID-19 (TCRdb year 2020). Libraries came from the immunoSEQ multiplex PCR assay. The immuneACCESS repertoire file appears here via TCRdb, limited to in-frame rearrangements. These files lack a portion of the clones; in checked studies, under half of the deficit traces to unresolved V genes, and the cause of the others is not known. A total of around 270,000 clones appear in this sample, under 85% of them only once. The ten biggest clones cover 0.87% of the sample. Sequenced material: peripheral blood. Receptors originate from a human donor with COVID-19, enrolled during active disease. The donor label of this sample is uncertain.

J is TRBJ2-3 and V is TRBV30; 8 bases match TRBD2. Trimming took 1 base from V and 1 from J; bases not matched to a gene: 7. Germline assignment: CDR1 GTSNPN and CDR2 SVGIG (reference sequence). The CDR3 is 16 amino acids. For the CDR3, the DNA is TGTGCCTGGAGTGGAGGGGCGGGAGGAGGCACAGATACGCAGTATTTT. It is translated as CAWSGGAGGGTDTQYF.

The table lists this clone with a count of one. CDR3 DNA sequence: TGTGCCAGCAGCCCAATCACAGGGGGTGGCGAGCAGTACTTC. Translating gives CASSPITGGGEQYF. The V and J genes are TRBV9 and TRBJ2-7, with 8 bases fitting TRBD1. V lost 4 bases, J lost 6 bases, and 9 bases stayed unmatched. From germline, CDR1 is SGDLS and CDR2 YYNGEE. This CDR3 region has 14 residues.

The genes are TRBV11-2 and TRBJ2-3; perhaps TRBD1 as D (6 bases). Germline values: CDR1 SGHAT, CDR2 FQNNGV. The CDR3 consists of 15 residues. V lost 4 bases to trimming and J lost 2 bases, with 13 bases between them. The CDR3 spells CASSYEDRYTDTQYF. In DNA form, the CDR3 reads TGTGCCAGCAGCTATGAGGACAGATACACAGATACGCAGTATTTT.

The V and J genes are TRBV6-5 and TRBJ2-7, with TRBD1 matching over 7 bases. This CDR3 contains 13 residues. Germline V gene lookup returns CDR1 MNHEY and CDR2 SVGAGI. Trimming cost V 10 bases and J 5 bases; bases outside gene matches: 11. The CDR3 sequence is CAIRRGQGNEQYF. The CDR3 region has the DNA TGTGCCATCCGAAGGGGGCAGGGGAACGAGCAGTACTTC.

J is TRBJ1-1 and V is TRBV11-2; the match to TRBD1 covers 9 bases. The CDR3 totals 14 residues. V shed 3 bases and J 7 bases; nucleotides not matched to a gene: 6. The germline V gene has CDR1 SGHAT and CDR2 FQNNGV. CDR3 region: CASSLDRGLREAFF. The DNA for the CDR3 is TGTGCCAGCAGCTTGGACAGGGGCCTCCGTGAAGCTTTCTTT.